Below, 15 T cell receptor beta chains from the same sample are listed, as sequenced in a study of blood T cells in healthy people across ages. Next came a second PCR, run for about 7 to 12 cycles, which used a sample-barcoded 5' primer along with a J-beta primer mix. TCRdb recomputed calls from the 5' RACE reads with MiXCR, one row per CDR3 protein. There are about 1,500,000 distinct CDR3 sequences in the sample; 40% to 50% occur only once, and roughly 7.9% lies in the top ten. Sequenced: blood. These receptors originate from a woman younger than 30 in good health.

The V and J genes are TRBV7-8 and TRBJ2-1; 7 positions match TRBD1. CDR1 is SGHVS and CDR2 is FQNEAQ in the germline V gene. The CDR3 contains 15 residues. J lost 8 bases, V lost 0 bases, and 7 bases had no gene match. CDR3 sequence reads: CASSLADRWGDEQFF. Written as DNA, the CDR3 is TGTGCCAGCAGCTTAGCGGACAGGTGGGGCGATGAGCAGTTCTTC.

The V and J genes are TRBV30 and TRBJ2-3; perhaps TRBD2 as D (5 bases). From germline, CDR1 is GTSNPN and CDR2 SVGIG (reference sequence). V dropped 3 bases and J dropped 0 bases, with 13 bases sitting between them. This CDR3 spans 15 amino acids. For the CDR3, the DNA is TGTGCCTGGAGCAGAATAGCGACTAGCACAGATACGCAGTATTTT. Protein sequence: CAWSRIATSTDTQYF.

The rearrangement joins TRBV4-1 to TRBJ2-5; unclear D gene. The CDR3 runs to 12 residues. Germline CDR1 is MGHRA and CDR2 is YSYEKL. Trimming took 4 bases from V and 4 from J, leaving 7 bases between them. CDR3 sequence: CASSRERETQYF. In DNA, the CDR3 is TGCGCCAGCAGCCGCGAACGAGAGACCCAGTACTTC.

This rearrangement joins TRBV6-2 or TRBV6-3 to TRBJ2-7; D remains ambiguous. The CDR3 has 14 residues. The V gene's germline CDR1 is MNHEY and CDR2 SVGEGT. V lost 5 bases to trimming and J lost 0 bases, with 11 bases between them. CDR3 region: CASSRAKSSYEQYF. CDR3 sequence (DNA): TGTGCCAGCAGTCGCGCCAAAAGCTCCTACGAGCAGTACTTC.

In its sample, this clonotype was seen a few times. The V gene is TRBV30, the J gene TRBJ1-5, with a tentative D call TRBD1 (6 bases). V was clipped by 0 bases and J by 6 bases, with 15 bases between them. The CDR3 has 15 residues. The germline V gene has CDR1 GTSNPN and CDR2 SVGIG (reference sequence). This CDR3 reads CAWSVVSGAGQPQHF. The CDR3 nucleotides read TGTGCCTGGAGTGTAGTATCAGGGGCAGGTCAGCCCCAGCATTTT.

The chain is built from TRBV18 and TRBJ1-5; TRBD1 agrees at 7 bases. V lost 3 bases to trimming and J lost 7 bases; unmatched junction nucleotides: 9. The CDR3 extends over 15 amino acids. Germline CDR1 reads KGHSH; CDR2 reads LQKENI. CDR3 loop: CASSPETGTRQPQHF. CDR3 nucleotide sequence: TGTGCCAGCTCACCTGAGACAGGGACTCGCCAGCCCCAGCATTTT.

This clonotype showed up just a few times. V is TRBV11-2 and J is TRBJ2-5, with 7 bases matching TRBD1. This CDR3 has 16 amino acids. The germline V gene has CDR1 SGHAT and CDR2 FQNNGV. V lost 5 bases to trimming and J lost 1 base; unmatched junction nucleotides: 10. CDR3 bases: TGTGCCAGCAGCCCCCCACGGGACAGCAGCCAAGAGACCCAGTACTTC. Protein sequence: CASSPPRDSSQETQYF.

The chain has TRBV6-1 and TRBJ2-5; perhaps TRBD1 as D (5 bases). The CDR3 length is 16 residues. V was pared by 1 base and J by 1 base, with 13 bases between. Germline loops: CDR1 MNHNS, CDR2 SASEGT. CDR3 nucleotides: TGTGCCAGCAGTGAAGTTAGGACACGCAGCCAAGAGACCCAGTACTTC. It is translated as CASSEVRTRSQETQYF.

This clonotype was seen a handful of times. The chain combines TRBV20-1 with TRBJ2-7; no clear D gene. The germline gives CDR1 DFQATT, CDR2 SNEGSKA (reference sequence). The CDR3 is made up of 15 amino acids. Trimming took off 0 bases at V and 2 bases at J, with 14 bases between the two ends. The CDR3 loop is CSARDLRSRPYEQYF. In nucleotides, the CDR3 is TGCAGTGCTAGAGATCTACGGAGCCGCCCCTACGAGCAGTACTTC.

The rearrangement links TRBV25-1 to TRBJ2-3, with 11 bases lining up with TRBD2. Germline V lookup: CDR1 MGHDK, CDR2 SYGVNS. The junction had 5 bases not matched to a gene; V was cut back by 9 bases and J by 3 bases. There are 14 residues in the CDR3. The CDR3 DNA follows: TGTGCCAGTACTAGCGGGGGTCTTACAGATACGCAGTATTTT. Residues: CASTSGGLTDTQYF. Filled out from reference TRBV25-1 and TRBJ2-3, the complete variable domain reads EADIYQTPRYLVIGTGKKITLECSQTMGHDKMYWYQQDPGMELHLIHYSYGVNSTEKGDLSSESTVSRIRTEHFPLTLESARPSHTSQYLCASTSGGLTDTQYFGPGTRLTVL.

In regard to this clonotype: At one of its ends the junction is not consistent with the germline gene, which may arise from a read error. This chain uses TRBV10-3 with TRBJ2-1, with D perhaps matching TRBD2 (5 bases). Per the germline V gene, CDR1 is ENHRY and CDR2 is SYGVKD. The CDR3 has 14 amino acids. CDR3 coding DNA: TGTGCCATCAGTCTGGAGGACTCCTACAATGGGCAGTTCTTC. Protein sequence: CAISLEDSYNGQFF.

The chain recombines TRBV7-2 with TRBJ2-1; 10 bases line up with TRBD2. The length of the CDR3 is 17 residues. Germline V CDR1 and CDR2: SGHTA, FQGNSA. The ends lost 4 bases at V and 6 bases at J; junction bases unmatched: 12. The DNA of the CDR3 is TGTGCCAGCAGCTACATCCTAGCGGGAGAGAGGGGCAATGAGCAGTTCTTC. Protein: CASSYILAGERGNEQFF.

This clonotype appeared a few times. The chain joins TRBV14 to TRBJ2-5; 9 bases are shared with TRBD2. Germline V CDR1 and CDR2: SGHDN, FVKESK. With 0 bases clipped from V and 0 bases from J, the junction kept 5 bases outside the gene matches. The CDR3 has 17 amino acids. CDR3 in amino acids: CASSQEKRGVNQETQYF. The CDR3 coding sequence is TGTGCCAGCAGCCAAGAAAAGCGGGGGGTTAACCAAGAGACCCAGTACTTC.

The rearrangement uses TRBV20-1 and TRBJ2-3, with 8 positions matching TRBD1. Per germline, CDR1 DFQATT and CDR2 SNEGSKA (reference sequence). J gave up 3 bases and V 6 bases, and 5 bases lay outside the gene matches. The CDR3 has 13 residues. In nucleotides, the CDR3 is TGCAGTGCGTTACAGGGGGAGACAGATACGCAGTATTTT. This codes for CSALQGETDTQYF.

The chain is built from TRBV5-1 and TRBJ2-3; TRBD2 matches 10 bases. CDR3 size: 17 residues. V gave up 5 bases and J gave up 5 bases; unmatched junction bases: 14. CDR1 and CDR2 (germline): SGHRS, YFSETQ. CDR3 amino acids: CASRKGGLAGAGDTQYF. In DNA, the CDR3 is TGCGCCAGCAGAAAAGGTGGGCTAGCGGGGGCCGGAGATACGCAGTATTTT.